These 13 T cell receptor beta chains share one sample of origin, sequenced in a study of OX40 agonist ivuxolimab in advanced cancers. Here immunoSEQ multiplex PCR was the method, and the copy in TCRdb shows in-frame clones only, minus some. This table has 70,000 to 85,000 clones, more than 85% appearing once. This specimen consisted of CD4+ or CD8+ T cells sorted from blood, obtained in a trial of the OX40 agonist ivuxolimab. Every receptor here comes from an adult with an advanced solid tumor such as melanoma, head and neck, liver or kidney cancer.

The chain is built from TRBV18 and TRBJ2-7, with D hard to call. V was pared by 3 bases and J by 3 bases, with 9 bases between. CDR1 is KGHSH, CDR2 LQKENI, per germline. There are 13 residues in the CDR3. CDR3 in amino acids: CASSPPSGYEQYF. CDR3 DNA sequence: TGTGCCAGCTCACCCCCAAGTGGCTACGAGCAGTACTTC.

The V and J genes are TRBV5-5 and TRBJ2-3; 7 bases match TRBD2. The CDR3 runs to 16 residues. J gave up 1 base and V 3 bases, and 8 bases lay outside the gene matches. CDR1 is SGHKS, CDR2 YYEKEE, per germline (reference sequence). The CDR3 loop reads CASSWAPGRGTDTQYF. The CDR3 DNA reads TGTGCCAGCAGCTGGGCTCCGGGGAGGGGCACAGATACGCAGTATTTT.

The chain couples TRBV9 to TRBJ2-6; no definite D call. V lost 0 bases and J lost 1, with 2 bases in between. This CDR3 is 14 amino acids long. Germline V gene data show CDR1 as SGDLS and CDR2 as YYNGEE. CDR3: CASSVESGANVLTF. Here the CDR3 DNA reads TGTGCCAGCAGCGTAGAATCTGGGGCCAACGTCCTGACTTTC.

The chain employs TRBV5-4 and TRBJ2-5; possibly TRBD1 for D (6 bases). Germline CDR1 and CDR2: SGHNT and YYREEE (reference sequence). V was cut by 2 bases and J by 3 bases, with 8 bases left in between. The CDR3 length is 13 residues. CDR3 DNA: TGTGCCAGCAGCTTTAAGGGGGAAGAGACCCAGTACTTC. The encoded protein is CASSFKGEETQYF.

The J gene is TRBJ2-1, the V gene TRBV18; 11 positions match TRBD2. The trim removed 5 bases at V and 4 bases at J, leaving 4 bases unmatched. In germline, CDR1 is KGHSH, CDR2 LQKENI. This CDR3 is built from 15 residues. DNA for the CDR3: TGTGCCAGCTCAACGACTAGCGGGACTTACAATGAGCAGTTCTTC. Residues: CASSTTSGTYNEQFF.

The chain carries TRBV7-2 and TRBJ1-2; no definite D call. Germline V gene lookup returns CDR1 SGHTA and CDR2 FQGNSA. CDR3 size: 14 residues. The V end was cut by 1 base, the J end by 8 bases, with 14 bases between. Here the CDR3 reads CASSLGDRVTGYTF. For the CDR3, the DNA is TGTGCCAGCAGCTTAGGCGATAGGGTTACGGGCTACACCTTC. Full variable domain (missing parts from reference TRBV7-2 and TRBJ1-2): GAGVSQSPSNKVTEKGKDVELRCDPISGHTALYWYRQSLGQGLEFLIYFQGNSAPDKSGLPSDRFSAERTGGSVSTLTIQRTQQEDSAVYLCASSLGDRVTGYTFGSGTRLTVV.

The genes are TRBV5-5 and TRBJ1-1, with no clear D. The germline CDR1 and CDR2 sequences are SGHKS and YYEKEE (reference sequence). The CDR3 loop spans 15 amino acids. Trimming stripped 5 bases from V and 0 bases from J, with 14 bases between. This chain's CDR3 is CASSFQAQVNTEAFF. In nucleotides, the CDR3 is TGTGCCAGCAGTTTTCAGGCCCAGGTGAACACTGAAGCTTTCTTT.

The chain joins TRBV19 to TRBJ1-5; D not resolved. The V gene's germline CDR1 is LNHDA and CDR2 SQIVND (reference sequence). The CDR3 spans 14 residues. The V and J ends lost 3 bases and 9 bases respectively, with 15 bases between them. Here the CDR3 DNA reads TGTGCCAGTAGTATCGGGCAGCGCCAGGTGCCCCAGCATTTT. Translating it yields CASSIGQRQVPQHF.

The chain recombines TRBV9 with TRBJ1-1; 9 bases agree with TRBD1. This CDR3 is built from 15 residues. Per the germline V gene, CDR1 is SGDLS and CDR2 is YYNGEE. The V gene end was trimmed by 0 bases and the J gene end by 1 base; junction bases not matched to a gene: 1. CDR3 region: CASSVEGQGNTEAFF. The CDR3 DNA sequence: TGTGCCAGCAGCGTAGAGGGACAGGGGAACACTGAAGCTTTCTTT.

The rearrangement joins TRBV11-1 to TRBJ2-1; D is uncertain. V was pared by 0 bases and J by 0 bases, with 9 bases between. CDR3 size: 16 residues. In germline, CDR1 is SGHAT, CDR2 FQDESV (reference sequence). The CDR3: CASSLAAWSSYNEQFF. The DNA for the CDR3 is TGTGCCAGCAGCTTAGCGGCCTGGAGCTCCTACAATGAGCAGTTCTTC.

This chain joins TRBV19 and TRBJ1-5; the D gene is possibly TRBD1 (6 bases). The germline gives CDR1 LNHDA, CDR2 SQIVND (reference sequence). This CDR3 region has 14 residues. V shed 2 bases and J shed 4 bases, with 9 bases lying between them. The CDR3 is CASSINRENQPQHF. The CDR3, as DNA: TGTGCCAGTAGTATAAACAGGGAGAATCAGCCCCAGCATTTT. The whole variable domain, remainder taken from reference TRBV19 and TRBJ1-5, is DGGITQSPKYLFRKEGQNVTLSCEQNLNHDAMYWYRQDPGQGLRLIYYSQIVNDFQKGDIAEGYSVSREKKESFPLTVTSAQKNPTAFYLCASSINRENQPQHFGDGTRLSIL.

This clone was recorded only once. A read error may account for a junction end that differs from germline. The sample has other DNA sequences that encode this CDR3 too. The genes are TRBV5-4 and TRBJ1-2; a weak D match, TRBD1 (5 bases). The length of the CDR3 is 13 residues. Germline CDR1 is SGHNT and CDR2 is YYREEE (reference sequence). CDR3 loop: CASSLQGKGGYTF. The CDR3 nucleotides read TGCGCCAGCAGCCTTCAGGGAAAGGGTGGCTACACCTTC.

In nucleotides, the CDR3 is TGTGCCAGCAGCGCTGGACTAGCGGGAGGCTCAGATACGCAGTATTTT. Protein: CASSAGLAGGSDTQYF. The rearrangement uses TRBV9 and TRBJ2-3, with 14 nucleotides matching TRBD2. Germline V gene lookup returns CDR1 SGDLS and CDR2 YYNGEE. CDR3 size: 16 residues. The V segment lost 3 bases and the J segment 4 bases; nucleotides outside the gene matches: 4.